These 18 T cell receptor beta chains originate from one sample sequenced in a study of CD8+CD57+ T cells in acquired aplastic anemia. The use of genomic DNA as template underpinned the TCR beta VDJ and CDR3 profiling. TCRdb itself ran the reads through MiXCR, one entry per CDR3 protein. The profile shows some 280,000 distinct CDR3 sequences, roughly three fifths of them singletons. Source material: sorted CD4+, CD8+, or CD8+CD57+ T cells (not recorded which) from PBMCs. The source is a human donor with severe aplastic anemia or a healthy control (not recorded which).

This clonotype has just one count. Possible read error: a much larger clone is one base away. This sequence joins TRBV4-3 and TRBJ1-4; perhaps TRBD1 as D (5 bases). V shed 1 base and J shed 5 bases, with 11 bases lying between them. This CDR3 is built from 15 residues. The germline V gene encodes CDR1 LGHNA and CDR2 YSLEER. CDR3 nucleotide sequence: TGCGCCAGCAGCCAAGCGGCAGGGAAAAATGAAAAACTGTTTTTT. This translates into CASSQAAGKNEKLFF.

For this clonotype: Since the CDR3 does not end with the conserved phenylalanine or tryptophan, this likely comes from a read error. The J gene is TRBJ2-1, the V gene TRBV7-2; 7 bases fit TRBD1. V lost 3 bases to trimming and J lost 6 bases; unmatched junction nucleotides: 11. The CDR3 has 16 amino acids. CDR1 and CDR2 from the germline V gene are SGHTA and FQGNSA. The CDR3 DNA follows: TGTGCCAGCAGCTTGAGAACAGGGGCACCGGCCAATGAGCAGTTCCTC. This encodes CASSLRTGAPANEQFL.

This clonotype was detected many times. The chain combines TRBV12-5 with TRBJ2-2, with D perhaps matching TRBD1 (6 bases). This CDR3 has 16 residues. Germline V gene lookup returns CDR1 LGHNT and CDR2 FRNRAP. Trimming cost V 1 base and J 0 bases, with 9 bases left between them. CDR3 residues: CASGLGTVANTGELFF. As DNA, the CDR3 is TGTGCTAGTGGTTTGGGGACAGTCGCGAACACCGGGGAGCTGTTTTTT.

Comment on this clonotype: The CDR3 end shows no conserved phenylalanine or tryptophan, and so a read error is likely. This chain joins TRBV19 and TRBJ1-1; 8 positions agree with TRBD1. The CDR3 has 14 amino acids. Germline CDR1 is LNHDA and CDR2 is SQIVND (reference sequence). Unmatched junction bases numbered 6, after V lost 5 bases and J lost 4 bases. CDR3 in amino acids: CASSPGGRFTEAFL. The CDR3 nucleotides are TGTGCCAGTAGTCCAGGGGGCAGGTTCACTGAAGCTTTCCTT.

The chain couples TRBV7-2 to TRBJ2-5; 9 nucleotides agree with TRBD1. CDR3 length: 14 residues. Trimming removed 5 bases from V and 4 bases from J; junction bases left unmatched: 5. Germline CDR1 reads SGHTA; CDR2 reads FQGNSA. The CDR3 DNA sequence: TGTGCCAGCAGCCTTCGGACAGGGGCAGAGACCCAGTACTTC. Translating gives CASSLRTGAETQYF.

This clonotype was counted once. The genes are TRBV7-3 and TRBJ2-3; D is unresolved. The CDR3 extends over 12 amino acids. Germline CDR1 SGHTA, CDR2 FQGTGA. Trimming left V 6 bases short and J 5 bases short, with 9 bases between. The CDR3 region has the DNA TGTGCCAGCAGTTGGGTGGGAGATACGCAGTATTTT. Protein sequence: CASSWVGDTQYF.

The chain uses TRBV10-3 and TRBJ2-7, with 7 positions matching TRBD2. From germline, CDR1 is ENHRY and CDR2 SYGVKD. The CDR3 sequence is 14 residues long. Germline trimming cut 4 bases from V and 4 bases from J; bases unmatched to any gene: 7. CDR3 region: CAISVQRGRYEQYF. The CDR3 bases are TGTGCCATCAGTGTACAGCGGGGTAGGTACGAGCAGTACTTC.

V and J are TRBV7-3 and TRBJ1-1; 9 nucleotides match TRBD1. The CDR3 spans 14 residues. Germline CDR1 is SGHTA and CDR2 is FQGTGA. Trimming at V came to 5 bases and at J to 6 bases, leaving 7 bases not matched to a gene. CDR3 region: CASSQTGQGAEAFF. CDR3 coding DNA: TGTGCCAGCAGCCAAACGGGACAGGGTGCTGAAGCTTTCTTT.

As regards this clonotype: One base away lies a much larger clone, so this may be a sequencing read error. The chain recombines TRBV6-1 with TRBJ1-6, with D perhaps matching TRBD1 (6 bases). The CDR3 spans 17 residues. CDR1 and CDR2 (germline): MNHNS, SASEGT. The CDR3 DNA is TGTGCCAGCAGTGATGAGATTGGGGGCTCCTATAATCCACCCCTCCACTTT. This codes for CASSDEIGGSYNPPLHF.

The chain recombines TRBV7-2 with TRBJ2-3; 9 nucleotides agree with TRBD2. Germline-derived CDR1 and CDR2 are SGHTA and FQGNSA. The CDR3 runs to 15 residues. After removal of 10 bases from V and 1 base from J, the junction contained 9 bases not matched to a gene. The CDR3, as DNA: TGTGCCACAAGCGATCGGACTAGCGGCACAGATACGCAGTATTTT. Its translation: CATSDRTSGTDTQYF.

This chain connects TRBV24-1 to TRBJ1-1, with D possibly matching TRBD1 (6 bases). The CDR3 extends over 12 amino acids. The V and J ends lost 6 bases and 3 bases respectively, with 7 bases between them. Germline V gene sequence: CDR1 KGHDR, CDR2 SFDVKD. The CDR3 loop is CATSPGDTEAFF. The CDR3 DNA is TGTGCCACCAGTCCAGGGGACACTGAAGCTTTCTTT.

The CDR3 region has the DNA TGTGCCAGCAGCGGGACTAGCGGGGGCGTGGGGACCCAGTACTTC. Translation: CASSGTSGGVGTQYF. V usage is TRBV9 and J usage is TRBJ2-5, with 13 bases matching TRBD2. CDR3 length equals 15 residues. V was clipped by 3 bases and J by 7 bases; unmatched bases: 6. Germline V gene sequence: CDR1 SGDLS, CDR2 YYNGEE.

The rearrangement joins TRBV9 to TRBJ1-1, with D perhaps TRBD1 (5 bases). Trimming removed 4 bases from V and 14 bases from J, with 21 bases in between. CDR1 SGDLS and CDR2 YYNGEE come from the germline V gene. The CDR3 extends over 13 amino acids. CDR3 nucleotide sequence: TGTGCCAGCAGCTTCGGGGGAAGGGATCTTATGTTCTTT. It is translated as CASSFGGRDLMFF.

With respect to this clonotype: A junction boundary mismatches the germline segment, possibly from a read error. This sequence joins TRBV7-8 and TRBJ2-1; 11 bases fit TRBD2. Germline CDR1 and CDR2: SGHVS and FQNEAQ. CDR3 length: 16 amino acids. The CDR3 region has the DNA TGTGCCAGTAGCTTAGGCCTAGCGGGAGGAAAGGATGAGCAGTTCTTC. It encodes CASSLGLAGGKDEQFF.

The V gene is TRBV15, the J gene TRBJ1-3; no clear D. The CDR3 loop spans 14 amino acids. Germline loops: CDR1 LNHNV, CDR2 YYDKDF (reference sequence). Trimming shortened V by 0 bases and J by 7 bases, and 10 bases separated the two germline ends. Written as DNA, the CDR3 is TGTGCCACCAGCAGAGATGTACGGCTGAACACCATATATTTT. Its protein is CATSRDVRLNTIYF.

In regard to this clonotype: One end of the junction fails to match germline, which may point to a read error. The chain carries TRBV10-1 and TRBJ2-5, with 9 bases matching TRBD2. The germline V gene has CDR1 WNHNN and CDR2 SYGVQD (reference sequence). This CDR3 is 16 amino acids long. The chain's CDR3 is CASARSGGRHSETQYF. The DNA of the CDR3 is TGTGCCAGCGCGCGTAGCGGGGGCCGCCATTCGGAGACCCAGTACTTC.

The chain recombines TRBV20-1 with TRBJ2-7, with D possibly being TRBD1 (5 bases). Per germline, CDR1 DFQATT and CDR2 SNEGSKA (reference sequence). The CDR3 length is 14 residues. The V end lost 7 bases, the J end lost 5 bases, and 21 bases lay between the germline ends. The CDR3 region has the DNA TGCAGTGTCACAGGTTTGGGGCCCTACAACGAGCAGTACTTC. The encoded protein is CSVTGLGPYNEQYF.

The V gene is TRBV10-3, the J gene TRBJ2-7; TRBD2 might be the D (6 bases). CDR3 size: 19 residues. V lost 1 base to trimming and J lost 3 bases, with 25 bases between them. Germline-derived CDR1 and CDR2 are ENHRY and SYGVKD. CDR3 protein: CAISELQAQSQRADYEQYF. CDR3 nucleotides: TGTGCCATCAGTGAGTTGCAGGCGCAGTCTCAGCGGGCCGACTACGAGCAGTACTTC.